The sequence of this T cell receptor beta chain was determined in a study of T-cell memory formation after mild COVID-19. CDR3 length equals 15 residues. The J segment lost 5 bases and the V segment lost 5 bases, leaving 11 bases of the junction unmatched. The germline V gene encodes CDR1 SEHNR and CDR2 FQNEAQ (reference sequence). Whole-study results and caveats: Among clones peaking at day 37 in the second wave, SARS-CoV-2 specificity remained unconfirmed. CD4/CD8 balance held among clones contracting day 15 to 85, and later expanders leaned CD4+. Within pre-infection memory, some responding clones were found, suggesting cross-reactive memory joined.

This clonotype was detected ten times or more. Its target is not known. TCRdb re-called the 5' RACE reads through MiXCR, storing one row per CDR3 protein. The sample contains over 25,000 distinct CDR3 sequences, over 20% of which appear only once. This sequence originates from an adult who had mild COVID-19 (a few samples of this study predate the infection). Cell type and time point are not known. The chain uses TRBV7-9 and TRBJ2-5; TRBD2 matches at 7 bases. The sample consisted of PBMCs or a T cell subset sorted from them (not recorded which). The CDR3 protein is CASSPGGVPTETQYF. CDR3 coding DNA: TGTGCCAGCAGCCCGGGAGGAGTCCCCACGGAGACCCAGTACTTC.